A selection of T cell receptor beta chains follows, all from one sample in a study of naive and memory T cell subsets. TCRdb processed the UMI-ligation and nested PCR reads anew with MiXCR; each CDR3 protein has one entry. In the table there are more than 100,000 distinct CDR3 sequences, 36% of which are singletons. Source material: central memory CD4+ T cells from blood. The receptors were sampled from a human donor in good health. CDR3s include the opening cysteine and the closing phenylalanine or tryptophan. A D gene is named only where the DNA matches it firmly. Clone size is shown for a subset of rows, as once, few, many or a class of expanded clone.

J gene | D gene | V gene | clone size | CDR3 protein | CDR3 DNA
TRBJ2-3 | . | TRBV6-5 | . | CASRGIDTQYF | TGTGCCAGCAGAGGCATAGATACGCAGTATTTT
TRBJ2-3 | TRBD2 | TRBV10-3 | . | CAISRLAGTDTQYF | TGTGCCATCAGCCGACTAGCGGGCACAGATACGCAGTATTTT
TRBJ2-1 | TRBD1 | TRBV12-3/TRBV12-4 | many | CASTPPGGQGAYNEQFF | TGTGCCAGCACTCCACCTGGAGGACAGGGGGCCTACAATGAGCAGTTCTTC
TRBJ2-5 | . | TRBV5-1 | few | CASSSSSGQTQYF | TGCGCCAGCAGCAGCAGTTCGGGGCAGACCCAGTACTTC
TRBJ2-5 | . | TRBV6-1 | few | CASTRSYQETQYF | TGTGCCAGCACCAGATCTTACCAAGAGACCCAGTACTTC
TRBJ2-1 | . | TRBV3-1 | . | CASTRAGLGSYNEQFF | TGTGCCAGCACCAGGGCGGGTTTGGGGTCCTACAATGAGCAGTTCTTC
TRBJ2-5 | TRBD2 | TRBV27 | . | CATRLAGRVQETQYF | TGTGCCACTAGACTAGCGGGGAGGGTTCAAGAGACCCAGTACTTC
TRBJ2-1 | TRBD1 | TRBV7-6 | . | CASSPRGIYNEQFF | TGTGCCAGCAGCCCCAGGGGGATATACAATGAGCAGTTCTTC
TRBJ2-1 | TRBD2 | TRBV5-1 | . | CASSSLAGGGEQFF | TGCGCCAGCAGCTCCTTGGCGGGAGGAGGTGAGCAGTTCTTC
TRBJ1-2 | . | TRBV6-5 | . | CASSYSAVTSRGYTF | TGTGCCAGCAGTTACTCGGCGGTCACCTCGCGCGGCTACACCTTC
TRBJ2-3 | . | TRBV12-3/TRBV12-4 | . | CASTLSGRHTYTQYF | TGTGCCAGCACCCTATCGGGCAGGCACACATATACGCAGTATTTT
TRBJ2-3 | . | TRBV3-1 | . | CASSLQGSGGKDTQYF | TGTGCCAGCAGCCTCCAAGGTAGCGGTGGTAAGGATACGCAGTATTTT
TRBJ2-5 | TRBD2 | TRBV5-1 | once | CASSFGGGPETQYF | TGCGCCAGCAGCTTCGGGGGAGGGCCAGAGACCCAGTACTTC
TRBJ2-7 | . | TRBV5-5 | . | CASSLEIGLSYEQYF | TGTGCCAGCAGCTTGGAGATAGGGCTCTCCTACGAGCAGTACTTC
TRBJ2-3 | . | TRBV5-4 | . | CASSLRDEDTQYF | TGTGCCAGCAGCTTGAGGGACGAAGATACGCAGTATTTT
TRBJ2-1 | . | TRBV20-1 | many | CSARNRNSYNEQFF | TGCAGTGCTAGGAACAGAAACTCCTACAATGAGCAGTTCTTC
TRBJ1-1 | TRBD1 | TRBV5-1 | few | CASSHAGQGRMNTEAFF | TGCGCCAGCAGCCACGCCGGACAGGGCAGGATGAACACTGAAGCTTTCTTT
TRBJ1-3 | . | TRBV7-9 | . | CASSPAGAAGNTIYF | TGTGCCAGCAGCCCCGCCGGGGCAGCTGGAAACACCATATATTTT
TRBJ2-5 | TRBD1 | TRBV7-8 | . | CASSLETGLAETQYF | TGTGCCAGCAGCTTAGAGACAGGGCTCGCAGAGACCCAGTACTTC
TRBJ2-1 | TRBD2 | TRBV28 | . | CASGSAGYNEQFF | TGTGCCAGCGGTTCAGCGGGGTACAATGAGCAGTTCTTC
TRBJ1-1 | . | TRBV6-1 | . | CASRVWENTEAFF | TGTGCCAGCAGGGTTTGGGAGAACACTGAAGCTTTCTTT
TRBJ2-1 | . | TRBV24-1 | . | CATSDRLGSSYNEQFF | TGTGCCACCAGTGATCGGCTTGGGTCCTCCTACAATGAGCAGTTCTTC
TRBJ2-2 | . | TRBV15 | few | CATSRDWTFTGELFF | TGTGCCACCAGCAGAGATTGGACATTCACCGGGGAGCTGTTTTTT
TRBJ2-1 | TRBD2 | TRBV28 | . | CASLEAGLSYNEQFF | TGTGCCAGCTTAGAAGCGGGACTATCCTACAATGAGCAGTTCTTC
TRBJ2-1 | . | TRBV7-6 | . | CASSLGRGPEQFF | TGTGCCAGCAGCTTGGGGCGGGGACCTGAGCAGTTCTTC
TRBJ2-7 | . | TRBV5-1 | . | CASSSAGGGHFLYEQYF | TGCGCCAGCAGCTCCGCAGGGGGGGGACATTTCCTCTACGAGCAGTACTTC
TRBJ1-2 | . | TRBV28 | . | CASSSHTQFNYGYTF | TGTGCCAGCAGTTCCCATACTCAGTTTAACTATGGCTACACCTTC
TRBJ2-6 | . | TRBV6-5 | . | CATGDTNSGANVLTF | TGTGCCACCGGGGACACCAACTCTGGGGCCAACGTCCTGACTTTC
TRBJ2-1 | TRBD1 | TRBV6-2/TRBV6-3 | few | CASDRGVDEQFF | TGTGCCAGTGACAGGGGGGTCGATGAGCAGTTCTTC
TRBJ2-5 | . | TRBV2 | many | CASSETRNVETQYF | TGTGCCAGCAGTGAAACAAGGAACGTCGAGACCCAGTACTTC
TRBJ1-4 | . | TRBV28 | few | CASRQGGDEKLFF | TGTGCCAGCAGACAGGGCGGGGATGAAAAACTGTTTTTT
TRBJ2-2 | . | TRBV7-8 | few | CASSLGIVGGELFF | TGTGCCAGCAGCTTGGGTATCGTCGGCGGGGAGCTGTTTTTT
TRBJ2-2 | TRBD2 | TRBV3-1 | . | CASSQGVAGGELFF | TGTGCCAGCAGCCAAGGGGTAGCGGGAGGGGAGCTGTTTTTT
TRBJ2-1 | TRBD1 | TRBV3-1 | few | CASSQETGTGFGNEQFF | TGTGCCAGCAGCCAAGAAACAGGGACAGGGTTTGGTAATGAGCAGTTCTTC
TRBJ1-1 | . | TRBV5-1 | . | CASSLGQVYTEAFF | TGCGCCAGCAGCTTGGGACAGGTCTACACTGAAGCTTTCTTT
TRBJ2-2 | . | TRBV6-5 | many | CASSYVQGSTGELFF | TGTGCCAGCAGTTACGTCCAGGGTAGTACCGGGGAGCTGTTTTTT
TRBJ1-3 | . | TRBV29-1 | few | CSGTFTGTGNTIYF | TGCAGCGGTACCTTCACAGGGACTGGAAACACCATATATTTT
TRBJ2-4 | . | TRBV30 | few | CAWSGSNIQYF | TGTGCCTGGAGTGGGAGTAACATTCAGTACTTC
TRBJ2-7 | TRBD2 | TRBV5-1 | . | CASSFGTSGISSYEQYF | TGCGCCAGCAGCTTCGGGACTAGCGGAATTTCCTCCTACGAGCAGTACTTC
TRBJ2-7 | . | TRBV20-1 | medium-sized | CSAGGQGYEQYF | TGCAGTGCTGGTGGTCAGGGCTACGAGCAGTACTTC
TRBJ2-7 | . | TRBV7-2 | few | CASSSKGGEQYF | TGTGCCAGCAGCTCGAAGGGGGGCGAGCAGTACTTC
TRBJ2-1 | TRBD2 | TRBV2 | . | CASSLLAGPNEQFF | TGTGCCAGCAGTTTGCTAGCGGGGCCCAATGAGCAGTTCTTC
TRBJ1-1 | . | TRBV6-1 | . | CASSEIGIRTFF | TGTGCCAGCAGCGAGATCGGAATTAGGACTTTCTTT
TRBJ2-5 | TRBD2 | TRBV5-1 | . | CASSTPTSGETQYF | TGCGCCAGCTCAACTCCGACTAGCGGCGAGACCCAGTACTTC
TRBJ2-2 | . | TRBV15 | few | CATSPRTGELFF | TGTGCCACCAGCCCGAGAACCGGGGAGCTGTTTTTT
TRBJ1-5 | . | TRBV6-2/TRBV6-3 | . | CASSPLGWVSNQPQHF | TGTGCCAGCAGTCCCCTCGGATGGGTTAGCAATCAGCCCCAGCATTTT
TRBJ2-3 | . | TRBV24-1 | . | CATSGRFADTQYF | TGTGCCACCAGTGGAAGGTTTGCAGATACGCAGTATTTT